A selection of T cell receptor beta chains follows, all from one sample in a study of cytomegalovirus exposure and HLA in healthy donors. Here immunoSEQ multiplex PCR was the method, and the copy in TCRdb shows in-frame clones only, minus some. Among over 150,000 clones listed, around 84% were seen once. The sequenced material came from PBMCs. These receptors all stem from a human donor in good health. Both conserved end residues are part of each CDR3. A D gene is named only where the DNA matches it firmly. Clone size is stated in some rows and not others, as once, few, many or a class when expanded.

clone_size,d_call,v_call,j_call,cdr3_nt,cdr3_aa
NA,NA,TRBV18,TRBJ2-1,TGTGCCAGCTCACCGATGGCCTCCTACAATGAGCAGTTCTTC,CASSPMASYNEQFF
NA,TRBD2,TRBV20-1,TRBJ2-1,TGCAGTGCTGCCGGGAGGGATGAGCAGTTCTTC,CSAAGRDEQFF
NA,TRBD1,TRBV6-5,TRBJ1-2,TGTGCCAGCAGCATTACAGGGGGCTATGGCTACACCTTC,CASSITGGYGYTF
NA,NA,TRBV11-2,TRBJ1-5,TGTGCCAGCAGCTTAGACAGGGGAGATCAGCCCCAGCATTTT,CASSLDRGDQPQHF
few,TRBD2,TRBV4-1,TRBJ2-7,TGCGCCAGCAGCCAAGGATTAGCGGGAGAAATCAACGAGCAGTACTTC,CASSQGLAGEINEQYF
NA,NA,TRBV7-3,TRBJ2-7,TGTGCCAGCAACAACAATACACAGGGTTTCACCTACGAGCAGTACTTC,CASNNNTQGFTYEQYF
NA,NA,TRBV25-1,TRBJ2-1,TGTGCCAGCAGTGAATCCCGCCTAGCGAGAGTGAAAAGTGGTGAGCAGTTCTTC,CASSESRLARVKSGEQFF
NA,NA,TRBV2,TRBJ2-3,TGTGCCAGCAGTAATCAGGGAGGGGGGACAGATACGCAGTATTTT,CASSNQGGGTDTQYF
once,NA,TRBV10-3,TRBJ1-5,TGTGCCATCAGGGAACAGGGAAATCAGCCCCAGCATTTT,CAIREQGNQPQHF
NA,TRBD2,TRBV27,TRBJ2-3,TGTGCCAGCAGTTTAAGGGGACTAGCGGGAATAGATACGCAGTATTTT,CASSLRGLAGIDTQYF
NA,TRBD1,TRBV7-6,TRBJ1-3,TGTGCCAGCAGCTTACCGGGACAGGGGAACACCATATATTTT,CASSLPGQGNTIYF
few,NA,TRBV19,TRBJ1-2,TGTGCCAGTACCCCTCCGGGGGTAGTTCGTTATGGCTACACCTTC,CASTPPGVVRYGYTF
NA,NA,TRBV14,TRBJ1-6,TGTGCCAGCGCAGGGGATAAGAATTCACCCCTCCACTTT,CASAGDKNSPLHF
NA,TRBD1,TRBV27,TRBJ2-7,TGTGCCAGCAGTTTAGCCGACAGGGTGGACGAGCAGTACTTC,CASSLADRVDEQYF
NA,TRBD2,TRBV5-8,TRBJ2-3,TGTGCCAGCAGCCCCGGGACTAGCGGGAAAGCAGATACGCAGTATTTT,CASSPGTSGKADTQYF
NA,TRBD1,TRBV6-1,TRBJ1-5,TGTGCCAGCAGTGAGAACGACAGGGGGAGCAATCAGCCCCAGCATTTT,CASSENDRGSNQPQHF
NA,TRBD2,TRBV4-1,TRBJ2-1,TGCGCCAGCAGCCCCCGGGTAGCGGGAAGCTCCTACAATGAGCAGTTCTTC,CASSPRVAGSSYNEQFF
NA,NA,TRBV7-3,TRBJ1-1,TGTGCCAGCAGCTACCGAAAAGCGAACACTGAAGCTTTCTTT,CASSYRKANTEAFF
once,TRBD1,TRBV5-8,TRBJ2-3,TGTGCCAGCAGCTCTGGACAGGACACAGATACGCAGTATTTT,CASSSGQDTDTQYF
NA,NA,TRBV6-6,TRBJ1-1,TGTGCCAGCAGTTACGGGGGGGCCTGGGACACTGAAGCTTTCTTT,CASSYGGAWDTEAFF
NA,NA,TRBV15,TRBJ2-4,TGTGCCACCAGCAGAGCCGGGGTCTTAGCCAAAAACATTCAGTACTTC,CATSRAGVLAKNIQYF
few,NA,TRBV6-4,TRBJ2-7,TGTGCCAGCGCCGGGACAATAGGCCGCTACGAGCAGTACTTC,CASAGTIGRYEQYF
NA,NA,TRBV5-4,TRBJ2-1,TGTGCCAGCAGCTTCGCGGGGGCATACAATGAGCAGTTCTTC,CASSFAGAYNEQFF
NA,NA,TRBV28,TRBJ2-7,TGTGCCAGCGGCTTAGGTACCCGGGACTTGTCCTACGAGCAGTACTTC,CASGLGTRDLSYEQYF
NA,TRBD2,TRBV7-2,TRBJ2-1,TGTGCCAGCAGCTCCACGGGGGGCTCCTACAATGAGCAGTTCTTC,CASSSTGGSYNEQFF
NA,TRBD1,TRBV5-1,TRBJ2-7,TGCGCCAGCAGTTTTGGGACAGCTTCCTACGAGCAGTACTTC,CASSFGTASYEQYF
NA,TRBD2,TRBV6-5,TRBJ2-3,TGTGCCAGCAGTTACTCGAGGACTAGCGGATCAGATACGCAGTATTTT,CASSYSRTSGSDTQYF
NA,NA,TRBV7-9,TRBJ1-2,TGTGCCAGCAGCTTAGTCGGGATCGATTACGAGAAAGATGGCTACACCTTC,CASSLVGIDYEKDGYTF
NA,NA,TRBV12-5,TRBJ2-7,TGTGCTAGTGGTTTGGGGACTTCCTACGAGCAGTACTTC,CASGLGTSYEQYF
few,TRBD2,TRBV13,TRBJ2-1,TGTGCCAGCAGCACCCTAGCGGGGGGGGCCGGGGCCAACAATGAGCAGTTCTTC,CASSTLAGGAGANNEQFF
NA,TRBD1,TRBV4-3,TRBJ1-1,TGCGCCAGCAGCTACGACAGGGCGGACACTGAAGCTTTCTTT,CASSYDRADTEAFF
NA,NA,TRBV29-1,TRBJ2-6,TGCAGCGTTGAGGTCGACAGGCCTGGGGCCAACGTCCTGACTTTC,CSVEVDRPGANVLTF
NA,TRBD1,TRBV28,TRBJ2-5,TGTGCCAGCAGTTTCCGACAGGGTCCAGAGACCCAGTACTTC,CASSFRQGPETQYF
NA,NA,TRBV27,TRBJ1-1,TGTGCCAGCAGTTTAAAAAGGGGGACGAACACTGAAGCTTTCTTT,CASSLKRGTNTEAFF